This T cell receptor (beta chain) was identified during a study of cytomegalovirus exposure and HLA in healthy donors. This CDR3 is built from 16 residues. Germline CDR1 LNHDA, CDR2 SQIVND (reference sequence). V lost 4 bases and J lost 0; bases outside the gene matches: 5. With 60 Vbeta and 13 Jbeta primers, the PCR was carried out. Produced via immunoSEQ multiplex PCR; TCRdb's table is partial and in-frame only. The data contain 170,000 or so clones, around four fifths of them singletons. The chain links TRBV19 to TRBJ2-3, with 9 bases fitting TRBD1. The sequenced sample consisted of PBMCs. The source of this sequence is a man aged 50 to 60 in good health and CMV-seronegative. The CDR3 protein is CASSTGQGRSTDTQYF. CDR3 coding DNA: TGTGCCAGTAGTACGGGACAGGGAAGAAGCACAGATACGCAGTATTTT.